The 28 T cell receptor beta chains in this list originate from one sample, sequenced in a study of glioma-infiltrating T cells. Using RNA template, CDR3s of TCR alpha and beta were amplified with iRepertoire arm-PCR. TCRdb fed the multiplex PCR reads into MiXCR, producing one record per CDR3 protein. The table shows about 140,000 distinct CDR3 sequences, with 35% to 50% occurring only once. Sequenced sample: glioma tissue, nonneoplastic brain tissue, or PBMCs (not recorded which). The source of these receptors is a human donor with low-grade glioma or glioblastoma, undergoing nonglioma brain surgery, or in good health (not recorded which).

CDR3 in amino acids: CASTIGGRPYNEQFF. Written as DNA, the CDR3 is TGTGCCAGCACCATAGGGGGACGGCCCTACAATGAGCAGTTCTTC. The chain is built from TRBV11-2 and TRBJ2-1; weak D call: TRBD1 (6 bases). Trimming cost V 7 bases and J 2 bases, with 15 bases left between them. There are 15 residues in the CDR3. CDR1 SGHAT and CDR2 FQNNGV come from the germline V gene.

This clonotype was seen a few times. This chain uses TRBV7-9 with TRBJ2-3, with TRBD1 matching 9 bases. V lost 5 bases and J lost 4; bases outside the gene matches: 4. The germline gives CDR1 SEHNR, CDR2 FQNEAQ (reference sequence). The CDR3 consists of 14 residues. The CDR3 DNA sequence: TGTGCCAGCAGCCCGACAGGGGGGTCAGATACGCAGTATTTT. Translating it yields CASSPTGGSDTQYF.

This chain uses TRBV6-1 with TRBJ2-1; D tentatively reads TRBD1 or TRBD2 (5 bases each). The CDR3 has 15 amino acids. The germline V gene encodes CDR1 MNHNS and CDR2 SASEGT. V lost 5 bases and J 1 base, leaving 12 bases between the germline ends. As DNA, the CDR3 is TGTGCCAGCAGTAATCAGGGACCATCCTACAATGAGCAGTTCTTC. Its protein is CASSNQGPSYNEQFF.

The CDR3 coding sequence is TGCAGCGTTGAAGTGGGTGAGAAAACTGAAGCTTTCTTT. Amino acids: CSVEVGEKTEAFF. The J gene is TRBJ1-1, the V gene TRBV29-1; D is ambiguous. This CDR3 spans 13 amino acids. The germline V gene encodes CDR1 SQVTM and CDR2 ANQGSEA. V was pared by 1 base and J by 5 bases, with 11 bases between.

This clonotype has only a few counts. The CDR3 reads CASSPSRLSTGELFF. CDR3 nucleotides: TGTGCCAGCAGCCCATCTCGATTGTCCACCGGGGAGCTGTTTTTT. This sequence joins TRBV3-1 and TRBJ2-2; D is uncertain. Between the trimmed V and J ends, which lost 4 bases and 4 bases, there was a span of 13 bases. The length of the CDR3 is 15 residues. The germline gives CDR1 LGHDT, CDR2 YNNKEL (reference sequence).

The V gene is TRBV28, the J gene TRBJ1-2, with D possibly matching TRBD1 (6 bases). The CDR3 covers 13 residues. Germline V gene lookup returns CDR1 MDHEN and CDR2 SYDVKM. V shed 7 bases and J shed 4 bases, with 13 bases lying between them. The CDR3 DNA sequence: TGTGCCAGCAAAATCAGGGGCAGCTATGGCTACACCTTC. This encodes CASKIRGSYGYTF.

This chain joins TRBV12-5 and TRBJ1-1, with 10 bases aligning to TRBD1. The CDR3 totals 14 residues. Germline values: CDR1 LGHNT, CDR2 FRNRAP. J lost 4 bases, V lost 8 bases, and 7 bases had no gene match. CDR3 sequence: CASNTGTGVTEAFF. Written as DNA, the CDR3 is TGTGCTAGTAATACCGGGACAGGGGTCACTGAAGCTTTCTTT.

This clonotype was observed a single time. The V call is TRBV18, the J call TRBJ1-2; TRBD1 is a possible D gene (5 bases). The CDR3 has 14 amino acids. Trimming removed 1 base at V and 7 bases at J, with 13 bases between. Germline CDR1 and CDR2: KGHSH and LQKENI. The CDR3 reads CASSPRDGTVGYTF. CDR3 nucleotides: TGTGCCAGCTCACCACGAGACGGGACTGTTGGCTACACCTTC.

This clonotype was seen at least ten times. The CDR3 sequence: CASRSTSRGLETQYF. Here the CDR3 DNA reads TGTGCCAGCAGAAGTACATCGCGGGGGCTTGAGACCCAGTACTTC. The chain carries TRBV6-1 and TRBJ2-5; D may be TRBD2 (7 bases). This CDR3 spans 15 amino acids. CDR1 is MNHNS and CDR2 is SASEGT in the germline V gene. V shed 6 bases and J shed 5 bases, with 19 bases lying between them.

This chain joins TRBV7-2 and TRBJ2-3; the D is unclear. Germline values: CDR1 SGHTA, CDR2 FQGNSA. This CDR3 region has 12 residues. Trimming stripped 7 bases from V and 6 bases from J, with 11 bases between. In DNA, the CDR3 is TGTGCCAGCACCCAAGGAATCGATACGCAGTATTTT. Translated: CASTQGIDTQYF.

The CDR3 protein is CSAREGRTGAEAFF. The CDR3 DNA is TGCAGTGCTAGGGAGGGGAGGACAGGGGCGGAAGCTTTCTTT. The V call is TRBV20-1, the J call TRBJ1-1, with TRBD1 identical over 9 bases. There are 14 residues in the CDR3. CDR1 and CDR2 from the germline V gene are DFQATT and SNEGSKA (reference sequence). With V trimmed by 3 bases and J by 8 bases, 10 bases remained unmatched.

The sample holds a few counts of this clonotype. The CDR3 spells CASSQGPFQPQHF. DNA for the CDR3: TGTGCCAGCAGCCAAGGACCTTTTCAGCCCCAGCATTTT. The chain has TRBV14 and TRBJ1-5, with unresolved D. The CDR3 has 13 residues. Germline lookup yields CDR1 SGHDN and CDR2 FVKESK. V was shortened by 1 base and J by 6 bases, with 7 bases between the two germline ends.

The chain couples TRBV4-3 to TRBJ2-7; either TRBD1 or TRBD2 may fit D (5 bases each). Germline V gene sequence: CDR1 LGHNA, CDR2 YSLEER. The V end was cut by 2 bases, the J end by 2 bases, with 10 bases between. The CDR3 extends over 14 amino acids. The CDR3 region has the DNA TGCGCCAGCAGCCAAATCCGGGGCGCCTACGAGCAGTACTTC. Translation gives CASSQIRGAYEQYF.

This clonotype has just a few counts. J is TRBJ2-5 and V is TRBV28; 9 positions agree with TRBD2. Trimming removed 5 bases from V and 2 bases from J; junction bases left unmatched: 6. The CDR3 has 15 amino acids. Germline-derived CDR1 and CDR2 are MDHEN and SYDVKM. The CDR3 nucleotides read TGTGCCAGCAGTGGAGCTAGCGGGGCACAAGAGACCCAGTACTTC. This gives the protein CASSGASGAQETQYF. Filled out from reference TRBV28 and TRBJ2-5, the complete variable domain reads DVKVTQSSRYLVKRTGEKVFLECVQDMDHENMFWYRQDPGLGLRLIYFSYDVKMKEKGDIPEGYSVSREKKERFSLILESASTNQTSMYLCASSGASGAQETQYFGPGTRLLVL.

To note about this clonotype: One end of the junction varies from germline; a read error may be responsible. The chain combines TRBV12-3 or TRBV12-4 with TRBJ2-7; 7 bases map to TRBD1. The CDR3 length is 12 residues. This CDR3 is CAGSPGGYEQYF. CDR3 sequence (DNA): TGTGCCGGCAGTCCAGGGGGCTACGAGCAGTACTTC.

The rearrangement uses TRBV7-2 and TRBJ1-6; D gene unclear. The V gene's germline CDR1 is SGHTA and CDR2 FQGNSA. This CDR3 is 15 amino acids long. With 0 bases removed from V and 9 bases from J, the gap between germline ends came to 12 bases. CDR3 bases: TGTGCCAGCAGCTTAGCGCAAACTAGGTTTTCACCCCTCCACTTT. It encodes CASSLAQTRFSPLHF.

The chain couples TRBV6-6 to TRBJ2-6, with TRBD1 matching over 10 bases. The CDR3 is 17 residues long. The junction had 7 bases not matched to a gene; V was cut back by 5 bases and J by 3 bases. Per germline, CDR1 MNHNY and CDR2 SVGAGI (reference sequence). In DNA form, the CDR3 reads TGTGCCAGCAGTACCCGGGACAGGGGATATGGGGCCAACGTCCTGACTTTC. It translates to CASSTRDRGYGANVLTF.

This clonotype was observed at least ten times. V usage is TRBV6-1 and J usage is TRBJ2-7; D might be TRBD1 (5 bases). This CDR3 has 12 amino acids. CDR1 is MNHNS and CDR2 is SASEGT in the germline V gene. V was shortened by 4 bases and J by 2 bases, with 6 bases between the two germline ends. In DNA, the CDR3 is TGTGCCAGCAGTGCAGGGACCTACGAGCAGTACTTC. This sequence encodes CASSAGTYEQYF.

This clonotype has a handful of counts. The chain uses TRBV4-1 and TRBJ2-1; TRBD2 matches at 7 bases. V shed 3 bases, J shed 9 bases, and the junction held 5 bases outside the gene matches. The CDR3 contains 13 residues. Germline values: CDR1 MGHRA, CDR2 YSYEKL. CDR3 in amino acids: CASSHRVAGEQFF. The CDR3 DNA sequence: TGCGCCAGCAGCCACCGAGTAGCGGGTGAGCAGTTCTTC.

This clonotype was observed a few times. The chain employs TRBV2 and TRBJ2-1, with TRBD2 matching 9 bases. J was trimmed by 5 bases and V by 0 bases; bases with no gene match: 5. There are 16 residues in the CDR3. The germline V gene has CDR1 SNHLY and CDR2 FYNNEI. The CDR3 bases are TGTGCCAGCAGTGAAGCGGCTAGCGGGGAGCACAATGAGCAGTTCTTC. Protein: CASSEAASGEHNEQFF.

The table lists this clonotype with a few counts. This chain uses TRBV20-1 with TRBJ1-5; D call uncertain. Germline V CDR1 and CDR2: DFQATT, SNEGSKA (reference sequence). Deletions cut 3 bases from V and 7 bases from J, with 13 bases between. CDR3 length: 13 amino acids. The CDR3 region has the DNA TGCAGTGCTAGTTCTCTGGGAATACAGCCCCAGCATTTT. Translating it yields CSASSLGIQPQHF.

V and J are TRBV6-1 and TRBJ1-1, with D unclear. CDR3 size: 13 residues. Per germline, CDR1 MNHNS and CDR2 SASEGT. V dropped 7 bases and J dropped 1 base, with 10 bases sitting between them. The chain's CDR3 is CASTTSRNTEAFF. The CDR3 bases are TGTGCCAGCACTACATCTAGGAACACTGAAGCTTTCTTT.

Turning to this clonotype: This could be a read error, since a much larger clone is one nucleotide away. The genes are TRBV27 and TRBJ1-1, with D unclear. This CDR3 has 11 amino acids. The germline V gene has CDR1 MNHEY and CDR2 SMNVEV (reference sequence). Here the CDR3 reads CASKVGTEASF. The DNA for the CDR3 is TGTGCCAGCAAAGTTGGCACTGAAGCTTCCTTT.

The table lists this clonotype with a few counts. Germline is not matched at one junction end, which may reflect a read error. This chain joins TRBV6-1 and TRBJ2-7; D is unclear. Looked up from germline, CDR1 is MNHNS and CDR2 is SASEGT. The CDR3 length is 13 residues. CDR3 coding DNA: TGTGCCATCAGTTTGAGAGGAGCCTACGAGCAGTACTTC. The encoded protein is CAISLRGAYEQYF.

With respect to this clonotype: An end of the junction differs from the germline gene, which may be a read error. The CDR3 spells CASSRSGNLIF. In DNA form, the CDR3 reads TGTGCCAGCAGTCGTAGCGGGAATCTGATCTTC. The chain couples TRBV12-3 or TRBV12-4 to TRBJ2-1, with 8 bases identical to TRBD2. The CDR3 runs to 11 residues.

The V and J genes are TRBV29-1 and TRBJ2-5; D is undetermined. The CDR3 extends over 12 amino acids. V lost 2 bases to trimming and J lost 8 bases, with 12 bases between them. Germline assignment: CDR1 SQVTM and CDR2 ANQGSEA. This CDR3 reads CSVELEGLTQYF. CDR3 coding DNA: TGCAGCGTTGAACTAGAAGGATTAACCCAGTACTTC.

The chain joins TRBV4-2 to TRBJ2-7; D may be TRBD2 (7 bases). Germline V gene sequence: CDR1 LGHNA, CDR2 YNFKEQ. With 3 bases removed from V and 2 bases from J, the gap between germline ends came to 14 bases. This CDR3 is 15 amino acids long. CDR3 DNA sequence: TGTGCCAGCAGCCAGGGGGGGGCGGGGGCCTACGAGCAGTACTTC. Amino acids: CASSQGGAGAYEQYF.

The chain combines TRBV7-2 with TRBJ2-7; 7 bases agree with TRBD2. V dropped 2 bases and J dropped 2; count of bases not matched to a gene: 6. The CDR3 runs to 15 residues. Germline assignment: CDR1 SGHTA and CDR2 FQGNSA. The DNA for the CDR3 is TGTGCCAGCAGCTTAAGCCCTAGCGGCCCCTACGAGCAGTACTTC. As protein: CASSLSPSGPYEQYF.